This TCR beta chain was recovered during a study of control samples from healthy donors and cancer patients. The protocol was immunoSEQ multiplex PCR, while the TCRdb copy is restricted to in-frame clones and leaves out a portion. Of roughly 450,000 clones in the sample, 75% to 95% were seen once. The junction had 5 bases not matched to a gene; V was cut back by 2 bases and J by 8 bases. CDR1 is GTSNPN, CDR2 SVGIG, per germline (reference sequence). This CDR3 has 14 residues. This clone was detected ten times or more. Sample: PBMCs. This clonotype was sampled from a man aged 35 to 55 with head and neck cancer. The J gene is TRBJ1-3, the V gene TRBV30, with 11 bases that match TRBD1. Written as DNA, the CDR3 is TGTGCCTGGAGTAGAGGACAGGGGGCTGACACCATATATTTT. As protein: CAWSRGQGADTIYF.